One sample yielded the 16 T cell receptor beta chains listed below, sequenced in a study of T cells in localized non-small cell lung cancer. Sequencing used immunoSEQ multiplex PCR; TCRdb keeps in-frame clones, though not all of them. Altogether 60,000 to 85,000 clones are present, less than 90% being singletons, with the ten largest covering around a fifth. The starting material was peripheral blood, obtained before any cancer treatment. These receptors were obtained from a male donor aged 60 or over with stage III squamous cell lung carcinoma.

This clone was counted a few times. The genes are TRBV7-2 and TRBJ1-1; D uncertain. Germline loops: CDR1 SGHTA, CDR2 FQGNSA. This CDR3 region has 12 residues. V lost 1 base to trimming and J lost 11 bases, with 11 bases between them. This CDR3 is CASSLVSSDAFF. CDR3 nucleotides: TGTGCCAGCAGCTTAGTCAGCTCGGATGCTTTCTTT.

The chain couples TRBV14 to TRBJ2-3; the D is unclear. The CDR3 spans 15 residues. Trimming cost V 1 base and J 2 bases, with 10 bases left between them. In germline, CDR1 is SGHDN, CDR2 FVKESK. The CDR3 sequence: CASSQGETVTDTQYF. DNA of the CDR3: TGTGCCAGCAGCCAAGGAGAAACAGTCACAGATACGCAGTATTTT.

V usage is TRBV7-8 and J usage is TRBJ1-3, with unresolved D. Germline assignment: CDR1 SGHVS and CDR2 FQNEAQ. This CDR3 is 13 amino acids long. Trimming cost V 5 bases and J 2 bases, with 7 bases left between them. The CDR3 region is CASSPRTGNTIYF. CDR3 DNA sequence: TGTGCCAGCAGCCCCCGGACTGGAAACACCATATATTTT. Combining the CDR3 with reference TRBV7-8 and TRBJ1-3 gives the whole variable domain GAGVSQSPRYKVAKRGQDVALRCDPISGHVSLFWYQQALGQGPEFLTYFQNEAQLDKSGLPSDRFFAERPEGSVSTLKIQRTQQEDSAVYLCASSPRTGNTIYFGEGSWLTVV.

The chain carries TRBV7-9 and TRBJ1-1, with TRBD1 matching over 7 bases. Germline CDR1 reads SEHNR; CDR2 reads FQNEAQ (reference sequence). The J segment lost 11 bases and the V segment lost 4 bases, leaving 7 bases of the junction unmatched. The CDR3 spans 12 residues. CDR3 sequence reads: CASSYRGIGAFF. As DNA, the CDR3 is TGTGCCAGCAGCTACAGGGGCATTGGTGCTTTCTTT.

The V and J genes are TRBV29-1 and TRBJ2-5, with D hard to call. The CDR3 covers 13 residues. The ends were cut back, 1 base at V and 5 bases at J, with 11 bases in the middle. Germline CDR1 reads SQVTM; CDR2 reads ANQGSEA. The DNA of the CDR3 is TGCAGCGTTGAAGGGGTGGGGTACGAGACCCAGTACTTC. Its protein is CSVEGVGYETQYF.

CDR3 sequence (DNA): TGTGCCAGCAGCTTTGACGCTAGCACAGATACGCAGTATTTT. It yields the protein CASSFDASTDTQYF. The chain has TRBV7-8 and TRBJ2-3, with D uncertain. Germline CDR1 is SGHVS and CDR2 is FQNEAQ. The CDR3 is made up of 14 amino acids. V dropped 3 bases and J dropped 0 bases, with 7 bases sitting between them.

The CDR3 bases are TGCGCCAGCAGCTTGGGGGGTTTACAGGATTCACCCCTCCACTTT. This codes for CASSLGGLQDSPLHF. The V gene is TRBV5-1, the J gene TRBJ1-6, with D maybe TRBD1 (5 bases). CDR3 size: 15 residues. The V end lost 0 bases, the J end lost 8 bases, and 12 bases lay between the germline ends. Germline CDR1 is SGHRS and CDR2 is YFSETQ.

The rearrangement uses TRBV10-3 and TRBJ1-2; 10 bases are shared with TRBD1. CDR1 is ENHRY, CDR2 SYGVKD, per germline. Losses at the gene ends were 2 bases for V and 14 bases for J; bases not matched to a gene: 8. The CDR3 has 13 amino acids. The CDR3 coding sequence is TGTGCCATCAGTGAGATGGGGACAGGGGTGGGGACCTTC. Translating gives CAISEMGTGVGTF.

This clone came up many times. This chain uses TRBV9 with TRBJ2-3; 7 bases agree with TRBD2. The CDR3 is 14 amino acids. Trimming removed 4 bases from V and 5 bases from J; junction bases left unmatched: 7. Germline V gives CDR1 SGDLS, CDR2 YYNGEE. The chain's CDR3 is CASSSRWGGDTQYF. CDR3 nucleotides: TGTGCCAGCAGCTCCCGATGGGGGGGAGATACGCAGTATTTT.

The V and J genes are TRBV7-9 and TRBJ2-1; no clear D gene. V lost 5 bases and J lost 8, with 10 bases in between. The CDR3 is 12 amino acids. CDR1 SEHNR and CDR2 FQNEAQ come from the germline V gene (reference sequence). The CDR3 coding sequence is TGTGCCAGCAGCCACGTAGAGGATGAGCAGTTCTTC. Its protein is CASSHVEDEQFF.

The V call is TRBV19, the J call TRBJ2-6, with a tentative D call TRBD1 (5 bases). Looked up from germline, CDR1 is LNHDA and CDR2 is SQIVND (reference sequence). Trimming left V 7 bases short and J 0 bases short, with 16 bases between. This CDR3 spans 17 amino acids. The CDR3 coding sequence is TGTGCCAGTAAGGCACACTCTACAGGCTCTGGGGCCAACGTCCTGACTTTC. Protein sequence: CASKAHSTGSGANVLTF.

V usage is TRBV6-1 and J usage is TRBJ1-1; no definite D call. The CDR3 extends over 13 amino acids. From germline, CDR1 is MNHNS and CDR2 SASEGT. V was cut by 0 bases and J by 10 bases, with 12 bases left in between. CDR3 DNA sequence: TGTGCCAGCAGTGAAGCGCAGGACGTCAGAGCTTTCTTT. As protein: CASSEAQDVRAFF.

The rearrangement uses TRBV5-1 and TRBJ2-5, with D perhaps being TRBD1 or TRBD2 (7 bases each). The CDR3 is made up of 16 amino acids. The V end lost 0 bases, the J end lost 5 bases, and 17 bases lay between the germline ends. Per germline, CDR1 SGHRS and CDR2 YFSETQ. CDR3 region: CASSLAGGVARETQYF. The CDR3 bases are TGCGCCAGCAGCTTGGCAGGGGGGGTAGCAAGGGAGACCCAGTACTTC.

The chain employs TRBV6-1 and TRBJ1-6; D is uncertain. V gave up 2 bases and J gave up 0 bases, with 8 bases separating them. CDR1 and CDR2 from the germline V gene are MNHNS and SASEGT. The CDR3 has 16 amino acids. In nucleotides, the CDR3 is TGTGCCAGCAGTGAATGGGAGAGCTCCTATAATTCACCCCTCCACTTT. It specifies CASSEWESSYNSPLHF.

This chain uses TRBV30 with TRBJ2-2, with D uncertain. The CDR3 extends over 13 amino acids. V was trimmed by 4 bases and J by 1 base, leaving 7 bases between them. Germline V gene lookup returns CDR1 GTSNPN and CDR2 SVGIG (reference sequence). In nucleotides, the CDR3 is TGTGCCTGGACCACACAGAACACCGGGGAGCTGTTTTTT. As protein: CAWTTQNTGELFF. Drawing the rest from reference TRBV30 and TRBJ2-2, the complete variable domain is SQTIHQWPATLVQPVGSPLSLECTVEGTSNPNLYWYRQAAGRGLQLLFYSVGIGQISSEVPQNLSASRPQDRQFILSSKKLLLSDSGFYLCAWTTQNTGELFFGEGSRLTVL.

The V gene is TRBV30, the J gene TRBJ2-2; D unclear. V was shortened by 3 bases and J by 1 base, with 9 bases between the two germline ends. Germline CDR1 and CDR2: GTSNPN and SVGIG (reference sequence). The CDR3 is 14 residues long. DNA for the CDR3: TGTGCCTGGAGCCGGGCCCAGAACACCGGGGAGCTGTTTTTT. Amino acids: CAWSRAQNTGELFF.